The 22 T cell receptor beta chains below were found in one sample sequenced in a study of blood T cells in healthy people across ages. Primers used in a second PCR of about 7 to 12 cycles were a sample-barcoded 5' primer and a J-beta primer mix. TCRdb reanalysed the 5' RACE reads using MiXCR and keeps one entry per CDR3 protein. Found here are some 880,000 distinct CDR3 sequences, about 36% of them singletons; the top ten hold approximately 13%. Sequenced material: blood. The receptor set was obtained from a man aged 18 to 30 in good health.

This clonotype was counted many times. V gene TRBV9 combines with J gene TRBJ2-7, with D uncertain. V was cut by 3 bases and J by 0 bases, with 10 bases left in between. The CDR3 extends over 14 amino acids. Germline CDR1 reads SGDLS; CDR2 reads YYNGEE. The CDR3 is CASSATGSSYEQYF. Written as DNA, the CDR3 is TGTGCCAGCAGCGCGACCGGAAGCTCCTACGAGCAGTACTTC.

This clonotype occurred many times. The V call is TRBV5-5, the J call TRBJ2-5; D gene unclear. Germline V gene data show CDR1 as SGHKS and CDR2 as YYEKEE (reference sequence). This CDR3 has 15 amino acids. V lost 0 bases and J lost 5, with 14 bases in between. The CDR3 DNA follows: TGTGCCAGCAGCTTGGCCTTTAGGGAATCCGAGACCCAGTACTTC. Residues: CASSLAFRESETQYF.

This chain joins TRBV20-1 and TRBJ2-7, with 10 bases identical to TRBD1. The germline V gene encodes CDR1 DFQATT and CDR2 SNEGSKA (reference sequence). J lost 12 bases, V lost 6 bases, and 14 bases had no gene match. This CDR3 contains 13 residues. In nucleotides, the CDR3 is TGCAGTGCCAAACCCCCGCCCGGGACAGGGGCGTACTTC. This translates into CSAKPPPGTGAYF.

This clonotype appeared a single time. One junction end does not reproduce the germline sequence, and a read error may be involved. CDR3: CASILDTYGYTF. The DNA for the CDR3 is TGTGCCAGCATCTTAGATACGTATGGCTACACCTTC. This rearrangement joins TRBV7-2 to TRBJ1-2; no firm D call. The CDR3 extends over 12 amino acids. The V gene's germline CDR1 is SGHTA and CDR2 FQGNSA.

On this clonotype itself: At one end the junction does not follow the germline gene, possibly because of a read error. J is TRBJ2-3 and V is TRBV12-3 or TRBV12-4, with TRBD1 as a possible D gene (5 bases). CDR3 length: 12 amino acids. The CDR3: CASSSHTGTQYF. The CDR3, as DNA: TGTGCCAGCAGTTCCCACACAGGTACGCAGTATTTT.

In this sample, this clonotype turned up a few times. The chain uses TRBV28 and TRBJ2-3, with a weak D call TRBD2 (6 bases). CDR3 length: 13 amino acids. V was pared by 7 bases and J by 2 bases, with 10 bases between. Germline V gene lookup returns CDR1 MDHEN and CDR2 SYDVKM. CDR3 protein: CASNSGSTDTQYF. The CDR3 region has the DNA TGTGCCAGCAATAGCGGTTCCACAGATACGCAGTATTTT.

The gene calls are TRBV10-3 and TRBJ1-1; D gene unclear. Germline assignment: CDR1 ENHRY and CDR2 SYGVKD. Trimming removed 4 bases from V and 1 base from J, with 4 bases in between. This CDR3 has 12 residues. This CDR3 reads CAISGGNTEAFF. The DNA for the CDR3 is TGTGCCATCAGTGGAGGGAACACTGAAGCTTTCTTT.

This clonotype was seen a few times. This chain uses TRBV5-1 with TRBJ1-2, with D uncertain. From germline, CDR1 is SGHRS and CDR2 YFSETQ. V shed 4 bases and J shed 0 bases, with 10 bases lying between them. CDR3 length: 14 amino acids. CDR3 DNA: TGCGCCAGCAGCCCCCCGGGCGCTAACTATGGCTACACCTTC. This sequence encodes CASSPPGANYGYTF.

This chain joins TRBV15 and TRBJ1-4; D is ambiguous. V was shortened by 1 base and J by 5 bases, with 5 bases between the two germline ends. This CDR3 region has 13 residues. The germline gives CDR1 LNHNV, CDR2 YYDKDF (reference sequence). DNA for the CDR3: TGTGCCACCAGCAGAGTCCCGAATGAAAAACTGTTTTTT. This codes for CATSRVPNEKLFF.

The chain uses TRBV15 and TRBJ1-1; tentative D call: TRBD1 (6 bases). This CDR3 contains 13 residues. Germline CDR1 is LNHNV and CDR2 is YYDKDF (reference sequence). V was trimmed by 0 bases and J by 11 bases, leaving 13 bases between them. CDR3 in DNA: TGTGCCACCAGCAGAGATGGGACACAATGGGCTTTCTTT. Encoded protein: CATSRDGTQWAFF. Using reference TRBV15 and TRBJ1-1 for the parts outside the CDR3, the full variable domain is DAMVIQNPRYQVTQFGKPVTLSCSQTLNHNVMYWYQQKSSQAPKLLFHYYDKDFNNEADTPDNFQSRRPNTSFCFLDIRSPGLGDTAMYLCATSRDGTQWAFFGQGTRLTVV.

In regard to this clonotype: One base away lies a much larger clone, so this may be a sequencing read error. The V gene is TRBV2, the J gene TRBJ2-1; a weak D match, TRBD1 (5 bases). Trimming cost V 8 bases and J 8 bases, with 13 bases left between them. Germline CDR1 SNHLY, CDR2 FYNNEI. The CDR3 totals 12 residues. In nucleotides, the CDR3 is TGTGCCAGCTTTTCGACAGACGATGAGCAGTTCTTC. Amino acids: CASFSTDDEQFF.

The table lists this clonotype with many counts. The rearrangement uses TRBV5-1 and TRBJ2-7; the match to TRBD1 covers 8 bases. With 4 bases clipped from V and 3 bases from J, the junction kept 3 bases outside the gene matches. The germline V gene encodes CDR1 SGHRS and CDR2 YFSETQ. The CDR3 covers 13 residues. The DNA for the CDR3 is TGCGCCAGCAGCCTAGACAGGGGCTACGAGCAGTACTTC. Protein: CASSLDRGYEQYF.

The chain carries TRBV5-1 and TRBJ2-4; TRBD2 is a possible D gene (6 bases). The CDR3 consists of 15 residues. The germline V and J ends were trimmed by 3 bases and 5 bases, with 15 bases remaining between them. The germline V gene encodes CDR1 SGHRS and CDR2 YFSETQ. This CDR3 reads CASSSKLGGENIQYF. The CDR3 DNA is TGCGCCAGCAGCTCCAAGTTGGGCGGGGAAAACATTCAGTACTTC.

This clonotype was counted at least ten times. V and J are TRBV20-1 and TRBJ2-3; D is unclear. The CDR3 spans 12 residues. Per germline, CDR1 DFQATT and CDR2 SNEGSKA (reference sequence). V dropped 0 bases and J dropped 2 bases, with 3 bases sitting between them. The CDR3 coding sequence is TGCAGTGCTAGAGACAACACAGATACGCAGTATTTT. Its translation: CSARDNTDTQYF.

DNA of the CDR3: TGTGCCAGCAGCTTAGACAGGGGGTACGGGACAGATACGCAGTATTTT. As protein: CASSLDRGYGTDTQYF. This rearrangement joins TRBV7-2 to TRBJ2-3, with TRBD1 matching over 8 bases. CDR1 and CDR2 from the germline V gene are SGHTA and FQGNSA. The ends lost 1 base at V and 3 bases at J; junction bases unmatched: 6. This CDR3 has 16 amino acids.

The chain combines TRBV6-5 with TRBJ1-4; 8 bases are a match to TRBD1. This CDR3 has 15 amino acids. In germline, CDR1 is MNHEY, CDR2 SVGAGI. Germline trimming cut 6 bases from V and 7 bases from J; bases unmatched to any gene: 10. For the CDR3, the DNA is TGTGCCAGCAGCCTAAGACAGGGGTGGGTTGAAAAACTGTTTTTT. Protein product: CASSLRQGWVEKLFF.

This clonotype was seen a handful of times. The chain links TRBV12-3 or TRBV12-4 to TRBJ2-1, with D hard to call. The CDR3 consists of 15 residues. Between the trimmed V and J ends, which lost 4 bases and 2 bases, there was a span of 12 bases. The CDR3 sequence is CASSSRVLPYNEQFF. The CDR3 DNA reads TGTGCCAGCAGTTCTAGGGTATTACCCTACAATGAGCAGTTCTTC.

The rearrangement uses TRBV20-1 and TRBJ2-1; possibly TRBD2 for D (5 bases). Germline CDR1 and CDR2: DFQATT and SNEGSKA (reference sequence). The CDR3 extends over 14 amino acids. Trimming left V 4 bases short and J 1 base short, with 11 bases between. The CDR3: CSANAGPSYNEQFF. CDR3 coding DNA: TGCAGTGCTAATGCGGGCCCGTCCTACAATGAGCAGTTCTTC.

V is TRBV12-5 and J is TRBJ1-2; no reliable D call. Germline CDR1 is LGHNT and CDR2 is FRNRAP. The CDR3 spans 12 residues. V shed 7 bases and J shed 5 bases, with 11 bases lying between them. The CDR3 spells CASAPSEYGYTF. The DNA for the CDR3 is TGTGCTAGTGCCCCGTCGGAGTATGGCTACACCTTC.

The V gene is TRBV5-6, the J gene TRBJ2-4, with D perhaps TRBD2 (5 bases). Deletions cut 0 bases from V and 3 bases from J, with 13 bases between. This CDR3 spans 16 amino acids. Germline assignment: CDR1 SGHDT and CDR2 YYEEEE. The CDR3 is CASSLGVGRVKNIQYF. The CDR3 DNA follows: TGTGCCAGCAGCTTGGGTGTAGGGCGGGTCAAAAACATTCAGTACTTC.

This clonotype appeared a few times. The rearrangement uses TRBV7-9 and TRBJ2-3; 7 nucleotides align to TRBD1. The CDR3 length is 16 residues. The germline CDR1 and CDR2 sequences are SEHNR and FQNEAQ (reference sequence). V trimming: 5 bases; J trimming: 0 bases; junction bases outside the gene matches: 8. This CDR3 reads CASSRDRGISTDTQYF. CDR3 nucleotides: TGTGCCAGCAGCCGGGACAGAGGAATTAGCACAGATACGCAGTATTTT.

The V gene is TRBV28, the J gene TRBJ2-2; no clear D. The CDR3 consists of 14 residues. V lost 3 bases and J 5 bases, leaving 10 bases between the germline ends. CDR1 is MDHEN, CDR2 SYDVKM, per germline. CDR3 loop: CASSLGSFTGELFF. The CDR3 DNA is TGTGCCAGCAGTTTGGGATCCTTTACCGGGGAGCTGTTTTTT.